Sequencing of this TCR beta chain was carried out in a study of T cell responses to AZD1222 COVID-19 vaccine. Germline CDR1 and CDR2: MGHRA and YSYEKL. This CDR3 is 17 amino acids long. Trimming cost V 0 bases and J 2 bases; bases outside gene matches: 8. The protocol was immunoSEQ multiplex PCR, while the TCRdb copy is restricted to in-frame clones and leaves out a portion. Among 130,000 or so clones listed, approximately 94% were seen once. The clonotype originates from an adult in good health. The V call is TRBV4-1, the J call TRBJ2-7; 9 nucleotides line up with TRBD2. Material: peripheral blood, obtained on day 0 of AZD1222 vaccination. The CDR3 DNA follows: TGCGCCAGCAGCCAAGATCATGGGGCTAGCGGGACCTACGAGCAGTACTTC. Protein product: CASSQDHGASGTYEQYF.